Below are 29 T cell receptor beta chains sequenced from a single sample in a study of early T cells in non-severe SARS-CoV-2 infection. TCRdb passed the 5' RACE reads through MiXCR, listing each CDR3 protein once. Of 45,000 to 70,000 distinct CDR3 sequences listed, around a tenth are singletons. The sequencing sample was made of whole blood. These receptors were collected from an adult who was a healthcare worker with PCR-confirmed SARS-CoV-2 infection or an uninfected control (not recorded which).

This clonotype came up many times. The V gene is TRBV6-2 or TRBV6-3, the J gene TRBJ1-2, with 7 bases matching TRBD1. Germline CDR1 is MNHEY and CDR2 is SVGEGT. CDR3 length equals 16 residues. J gave up 1 base and V 3 bases, and 8 bases lay outside the gene matches. This chain's CDR3 is CASSYERGQLNYGYTF. CDR3 DNA: TGTGCCAGCAGTTATGAACGGGGACAGCTTAACTATGGCTACACCTTC.

The rearrangement uses TRBV11-3 and TRBJ2-3; the D is unclear. Germline V lookup: CDR1 SGHNT, CDR2 YENEEA. The length of the CDR3 is 14 residues. V dropped 2 bases and J dropped 2 bases, with 8 bases sitting between them. The CDR3, as DNA: TGTGCCAGCAGCTTAATGCCAGACACAGATACGCAGTATTTT. Encoded protein: CASSLMPDTDTQYF.

This clonotype was counted many times. The chain employs TRBV5-1 and TRBJ2-7, with TRBD1 matching over 8 bases. V shed 2 bases, J shed 9 bases, and the junction held 4 bases outside the gene matches. Germline values: CDR1 SGHRS, CDR2 YFSETQ. CDR3 length equals 12 residues. The CDR3: CASSFSGQGQYF. The CDR3 DNA is TGCGCCAGCAGCTTCTCAGGACAGGGGCAGTACTTC.

This clonotype occurred a few times. The chain couples TRBV29-1 to TRBJ2-7; D may be TRBD1 (6 bases). V shed 5 bases and J shed 7 bases, with 18 bases lying between them. This CDR3 is built from 13 residues. CDR1 SQVTM and CDR2 ANQGSEA come from the germline V gene. The CDR3 DNA is TGCAGCGTTCTCCGGGACACTTTCGGGGAGCAGTACTTC. It encodes CSVLRDTFGEQYF.

This clonotype was counted ten times or more. CDR3 region: CSASRTGSSYNEQFF. CDR3 DNA sequence: TGCAGTGCTTCTCGGACAGGGAGTTCCTACAATGAGCAGTTCTTC. The V and J genes are TRBV20-1 and TRBJ2-1; TRBD1 matches at 8 bases. The V gene end was trimmed by 5 bases and the J gene end by 1 base; junction bases not matched to a gene: 7. The CDR3 sequence is 15 residues long. Germline V gene data show CDR1 as DFQATT and CDR2 as SNEGSKA (reference sequence).

V gene TRBV24-1 combines with J gene TRBJ2-5, with 9 bases lining up with TRBD1. The CDR3 totals 17 residues. Looked up from germline, CDR1 is KGHDR and CDR2 is SFDVKD. The J segment lost 5 bases and the V segment lost 4 bases, leaving 13 bases of the junction unmatched. Here the CDR3 reads CATSETGTGIWGETQYF. The CDR3 DNA sequence: TGTGCCACCAGTGAGACCGGGACAGGGATTTGGGGGGAGACCCAGTACTTC.

DNA of the CDR3: TGTGCCAGCAGCTTGGTCGCGAGTAATTCACCCCTCCACTTT. This translates into CASSLVASNSPLHF. The V gene is TRBV5-6, the J gene TRBJ1-6; the D is unclear. The V gene lost 0 bases and the J gene lost 6 bases, with 7 bases spanning the gap. Germline assignment: CDR1 SGHDT and CDR2 YYEEEE. The CDR3 consists of 14 residues.

CDR3 in amino acids: CASSLGQPTGELFF. CDR3 DNA sequence: TGCGCCAGCAGCTTGGGACAGCCGACCGGGGAGCTGTTTTTT. The chain has TRBV5-1 and TRBJ2-2, with D perhaps matching TRBD1 (5 bases). The CDR3 extends over 14 amino acids. V lost 0 bases and J 5 bases, leaving 8 bases between the germline ends. In germline, CDR1 is SGHRS, CDR2 YFSETQ.

This clonotype was seen ten or more times. The chain uses TRBV5-6 and TRBJ2-1; TRBD2 is a possible D gene (6 bases). Looked up from germline, CDR1 is SGHDT and CDR2 is YYEEEE. CDR3 size: 16 residues. V was shortened by 2 bases and J by 1 base, with 13 bases between the two germline ends. The CDR3 loop reads CASSFLPAGSYNEQFF. The CDR3 DNA follows: TGTGCCAGCAGCTTCCTTCCGGCGGGGTCCTACAATGAGCAGTTCTTC.

This clonotype was recorded many times. The chain joins TRBV29-1 to TRBJ2-3; D remains unclear. The germline V gene encodes CDR1 SQVTM and CDR2 ANQGSEA. The CDR3 loop spans 12 amino acids. The V end lost 1 base, the J end lost 5 bases, and 7 bases lay between the germline ends. CDR3 amino acids: CSVEVAQDTQYF. In DNA form, the CDR3 reads TGCAGCGTTGAAGTGGCACAAGATACGCAGTATTTT.

This clonotype was seen at least ten times. This chain connects TRBV6-6 to TRBJ1-4, with D possibly matching TRBD1 (5 bases). This CDR3 comprises 15 residues. Germline CDR1 and CDR2: MNHNY and SVGAGI (reference sequence). With 6 bases removed from V and 3 bases from J, the gap between germline ends came to 14 bases. The CDR3 region is CASRKIGDPNEKLFF. The CDR3 DNA reads TGTGCCAGCAGAAAGATAGGGGACCCTAATGAAAAACTGTTTTTT.

In its sample, this clonotype was seen many times. V usage is TRBV3-1 and J usage is TRBJ1-6; a possible D gene is TRBD1 (5 bases). V was shortened by 1 base and J by 11 bases, with 12 bases between the two germline ends. CDR3 length: 14 residues. Germline assignment: CDR1 LGHDT and CDR2 YNNKEL (reference sequence). The CDR3: CASSQGAPRAPLHF. The DNA of the CDR3 is TGTGCCAGCAGCCAAGGGGCCCCCAGGGCACCCCTCCACTTT.

The chain carries TRBV11-2 and TRBJ2-5, with D maybe TRBD1 (5 bases). The CDR3 length is 13 residues. V was cut by 4 bases and J by 2 bases, with 8 bases left in between. Germline V lookup: CDR1 SGHAT, CDR2 FQNNGV. In DNA form, the CDR3 reads TGTGCCAGCAGCTCAGACAGACAAGAGACCCAGTACTTC. It codes for CASSSDRQETQYF.

This clonotype was found many times. V usage is TRBV10-1 and J usage is TRBJ2-1, with 11 bases identical to TRBD2. This CDR3 is built from 18 residues. Germline V CDR1 and CDR2: WNHNN, SYGVQD (reference sequence). J was trimmed by 0 bases and V by 0 bases; bases with no gene match: 4. Here the CDR3 reads CASSESSGGASSYNEQFF. CDR3 DNA sequence: TGCGCCAGCAGTGAGTCTAGCGGGGGGGCGAGCTCCTACAATGAGCAGTTCTTC.

The chain employs TRBV28 and TRBJ1-1, with D possibly being TRBD1 (5 bases). CDR3 length: 14 residues. The germline V gene encodes CDR1 MDHEN and CDR2 SYDVKM. Trimming shortened V by 4 bases and J by 2 bases, and 11 bases separated the two germline ends. CDR3 loop: CASSSTGFNTEAFF. For the CDR3, the DNA is TGTGCCAGCAGTTCTACAGGATTTAACACTGAAGCTTTCTTT.

The rearrangement links TRBV6-2 or TRBV6-3 to TRBJ2-7, with D possibly TRBD2 on 6 matching bases. Trimming left V 10 bases short and J 2 bases short, with 15 bases between. From germline, CDR1 is MNHEY and CDR2 SVGEGT. This CDR3 is 13 amino acids long. The CDR3 DNA reads as TGTGCCACCACCGGGGACTTCACCTACGAGCAGTACTTC. Its protein is CATTGDFTYEQYF.

This clonotype was counted at least ten times. The chain links TRBV29-1 to TRBJ2-1; either TRBD1 or TRBD2 may fit D (5 bases each). CDR1 is SQVTM and CDR2 is ANQGSEA in the germline V gene. The CDR3 is 13 amino acids. Trimming took 6 bases from V and 7 from J, leaving 16 bases between them. The CDR3 is CSVGTSWGNEQFF. The CDR3 DNA follows: TGCAGCGTCGGTACAAGTTGGGGGAATGAGCAGTTCTTC.

This clonotype occurred many times. The V gene is TRBV14, the J gene TRBJ2-3; TRBD2 aligns across 12 bases. The CDR3 consists of 16 residues. Germline V gives CDR1 SGHDN, CDR2 FVKESK. Trimming cost V 5 bases and J 3 bases; bases outside gene matches: 6. DNA of the CDR3: TGTGCCAGCAGCTTACTAGCGGGAGGTCGGACAGATACGCAGTATTTT. It is translated as CASSLLAGGRTDTQYF.

The sample holds many counts of this clonotype. CDR3 bases: TGTGCCAGCAGCTCCACAGGGGAACGTGCTAACTATGGCTACACCTTC. Protein product: CASSSTGERANYGYTF. The rearrangement uses TRBV11-1 and TRBJ1-2; 7 bases are shared with TRBD1. After removal of 4 bases from V and 0 bases from J, the junction contained 8 bases not matched to a gene. Looked up from germline, CDR1 is SGHAT and CDR2 is FQDESV (reference sequence). The CDR3 extends over 16 amino acids.

The sample holds many counts of this clonotype. The V call is TRBV3-1, the J call TRBJ1-1; D might be TRBD1 (5 bases). Germline V gene sequence: CDR1 LGHDT, CDR2 YNNKEL (reference sequence). The CDR3 extends over 13 amino acids. Trimming took off 5 bases at V and 5 bases at J, with 12 bases between the two ends. The CDR3 protein is CASSKRQGTEAFF. The CDR3 DNA is TGTGCCAGCAGCAAAAGGCAGGGTACTGAAGCTTTCTTT.

The gene calls are TRBV19 and TRBJ1-2, with D perhaps matching TRBD1 (6 bases). Germline V gene sequence: CDR1 LNHDA, CDR2 SQIVND (reference sequence). The CDR3 length is 12 residues. The V gene lost 6 bases and the J gene lost 8 bases, with 13 bases spanning the gap. The CDR3 protein is CASSLGQLGYTF. The CDR3 bases are TGTGCCAGTAGCCTCGGACAGTTGGGCTACACCTTC.

At least ten counts were recorded for this clonotype. This chain connects TRBV28 to TRBJ2-7, with D unclear. V shed 3 bases and J shed 1 base, with 10 bases lying between them. This CDR3 region has 14 residues. Germline V lookup: CDR1 MDHEN, CDR2 SYDVKM. This chain's CDR3 is CASSFEETSYEQYF. CDR3 nucleotide sequence: TGTGCCAGCAGTTTTGAGGAAACTTCCTACGAGCAGTACTTC.

The chain combines TRBV19 with TRBJ2-1, with D unclear. Germline V gene sequence: CDR1 LNHDA, CDR2 SQIVND (reference sequence). Trimming shortened V by 7 bases and J by 0 bases, and 10 bases separated the two germline ends. The CDR3 extends over 14 amino acids. The CDR3 DNA reads TGTGCCAGTAACTCAGTAAGCTCCTACAATGAGCAGTTCTTC. This codes for CASNSVSSYNEQFF. Drawing the rest from reference TRBV19 and TRBJ2-1, the complete variable domain is DGGITQSPKYLFRKEGQNVTLSCEQNLNHDAMYWYRQDPGQGLRLIYYSQIVNDFQKGDIAEGYSVSREKKESFPLTVTSAQKNPTAFYLCASNSVSSYNEQFFGPGTRLTVL.

The sample holds many counts of this clonotype. The DNA of the CDR3 is TGTGCCAGCAGCCAAGCTACCTCGACGGGGAGCTCCTACGAGCAGTACTTC. Translation gives CASSQATSTGSSYEQYF. The rearrangement links TRBV3-1 to TRBJ2-7, with D maybe TRBD2 (5 bases). V was pared by 1 base and J by 0 bases, with 16 bases between. The CDR3 consists of 17 residues. Germline V gene lookup returns CDR1 LGHDT and CDR2 YNNKEL (reference sequence).

The genes are TRBV7-2 and TRBJ1-2; D uncertain. The germline gives CDR1 SGHTA, CDR2 FQGNSA. The V end was cut by 1 base, the J end by 7 bases, with 7 bases between. The CDR3 extends over 12 amino acids. CDR3 in amino acids: CASSLGSSGYTF. CDR3 sequence (DNA): TGTGCCAGCAGCTTAGGTTCCAGTGGCTACACCTTC.

This clonotype was seen repeatedly, ten times or more. The chain links TRBV20-1 to TRBJ2-3; 9 positions agree with TRBD1. This CDR3 region has 14 residues. CDR1 is DFQATT and CDR2 is SNEGSKA in the germline V gene (reference sequence). After removal of 6 bases from V and 1 base from J, the junction contained 5 bases not matched to a gene. The DNA for the CDR3 is TGCAGTGCCGACCGGGACAGGGGCACAGATACGCAGTATTTT. It codes for CSADRDRGTDTQYF.

This clonotype was counted between two and nine times. This chain joins TRBV3-1 and TRBJ1-1; D gene ambiguous. The CDR3 is made up of 14 amino acids. Germline V gene data show CDR1 as LGHDT and CDR2 as YNNKEL (reference sequence). The V end was cut by 7 bases, the J end by 11 bases, with 23 bases between. The chain's CDR3 is CASTPPGNTNTAFF. Here the CDR3 DNA reads TGTGCCAGCACCCCACCCGGGAATACGAATACGGCTTTCTTT.

This clonotype was recorded at least ten times. J is TRBJ2-1 and V is TRBV4-1; 11 nucleotides agree with TRBD2. Germline V gene data show CDR1 as MGHRA and CDR2 as YSYEKL. The CDR3 consists of 15 residues. V gave up 6 bases and J gave up 5 bases; unmatched junction bases: 6. CDR3 in DNA: TGCGCCAGCAGGACCGGACTAGCGGGTAACAATGAGCAGTTCTTC. It is translated as CASRTGLAGNNEQFF.

The rearrangement links TRBV29-1 to TRBJ1-1; D is ambiguous. The CDR3 extends over 14 amino acids. The V end was cut by 2 bases, the J end by 1 base, with 11 bases between. Germline V lookup: CDR1 SQVTM, CDR2 ANQGSEA. The CDR3 sequence is CSVESRRPNTEAFF. The CDR3 region has the DNA TGCAGCGTTGAATCTCGCAGACCGAACACTGAAGCTTTCTTT.